These 4 T cell receptor beta chains came from one sample sequenced in a study of shared clonotypes between healthy human individuals. TCRdb keeps only in-frame clones here, not all; method: immunoSEQ multiplex PCR. The sample has over a million clones, approximately 98% seen once. The sample taken for sequencing was naive CD4+ T cells sorted from blood. Subset given: CD45RA+ positively selected. Receptor source: a young man in good health.

The chain carries TRBV5-1 and TRBJ2-7; D call uncertain. V was shortened by 1 base and J by 2 bases, with 10 bases between the two germline ends. Germline values: CDR1 SGHRS, CDR2 YFSETQ. The CDR3 has 14 amino acids. CDR3 sequence (DNA): TGCGCCAGCAGCTTGAAAGGGTTTCCCTACGAGCAGTACTTC. It specifies CASSLKGFPYEQYF.

The CDR3: CATSRAGEVDTQYF. CDR3 DNA: TGTGCCACCAGCAGAGCGGGAGAGGTAGATACGCAGTATTTT. This chain links TRBV15 with TRBJ2-3; perhaps TRBD2 as D (6 bases). The CDR3 covers 14 residues. Germline V gene sequence: CDR1 LNHNV, CDR2 YYDKDF (reference sequence). The V and J ends lost 1 base and 5 bases respectively, with 10 bases between them. The variable domain in full, with the rest retrieved from reference TRBV15 and TRBJ2-3, is DAMVIQNPRYQVTQFGKPVTLSCSQTLNHNVMYWYQQKSSQAPKLLFHYYDKDFNNEADTPDNFQSRRPNTSFCFLDIRSPGLGDTAMYLCATSRAGEVDTQYFGPGTRLTVL.

This chain connects TRBV19 to TRBJ2-7, with a tentative D call TRBD1 (5 bases). The V gene lost 3 bases and the J gene lost 4 bases, with 16 bases spanning the gap. CDR1 and CDR2 from the germline V gene are LNHDA and SQIVND (reference sequence). CDR3 length: 15 amino acids. CDR3 DNA: TGTGCCAGTAGTATGAAGGGGCTTCTCGCTTACGAGCAGTACTTC. Its translation: CASSMKGLLAYEQYF.

The chain employs TRBV29-1 and TRBJ1-4; 9 positions match TRBD1. Trimming cost V 1 base and J 4 bases; bases outside gene matches: 7. In germline, CDR1 is SQVTM, CDR2 ANQGSEA. The CDR3 runs 16 residues. DNA of the CDR3: TGCAGCGTTGAAGGGGGAGGGGACAGGGATAATGAAAAACTGTTTTTT. It translates to CSVEGGGDRDNEKLFF.